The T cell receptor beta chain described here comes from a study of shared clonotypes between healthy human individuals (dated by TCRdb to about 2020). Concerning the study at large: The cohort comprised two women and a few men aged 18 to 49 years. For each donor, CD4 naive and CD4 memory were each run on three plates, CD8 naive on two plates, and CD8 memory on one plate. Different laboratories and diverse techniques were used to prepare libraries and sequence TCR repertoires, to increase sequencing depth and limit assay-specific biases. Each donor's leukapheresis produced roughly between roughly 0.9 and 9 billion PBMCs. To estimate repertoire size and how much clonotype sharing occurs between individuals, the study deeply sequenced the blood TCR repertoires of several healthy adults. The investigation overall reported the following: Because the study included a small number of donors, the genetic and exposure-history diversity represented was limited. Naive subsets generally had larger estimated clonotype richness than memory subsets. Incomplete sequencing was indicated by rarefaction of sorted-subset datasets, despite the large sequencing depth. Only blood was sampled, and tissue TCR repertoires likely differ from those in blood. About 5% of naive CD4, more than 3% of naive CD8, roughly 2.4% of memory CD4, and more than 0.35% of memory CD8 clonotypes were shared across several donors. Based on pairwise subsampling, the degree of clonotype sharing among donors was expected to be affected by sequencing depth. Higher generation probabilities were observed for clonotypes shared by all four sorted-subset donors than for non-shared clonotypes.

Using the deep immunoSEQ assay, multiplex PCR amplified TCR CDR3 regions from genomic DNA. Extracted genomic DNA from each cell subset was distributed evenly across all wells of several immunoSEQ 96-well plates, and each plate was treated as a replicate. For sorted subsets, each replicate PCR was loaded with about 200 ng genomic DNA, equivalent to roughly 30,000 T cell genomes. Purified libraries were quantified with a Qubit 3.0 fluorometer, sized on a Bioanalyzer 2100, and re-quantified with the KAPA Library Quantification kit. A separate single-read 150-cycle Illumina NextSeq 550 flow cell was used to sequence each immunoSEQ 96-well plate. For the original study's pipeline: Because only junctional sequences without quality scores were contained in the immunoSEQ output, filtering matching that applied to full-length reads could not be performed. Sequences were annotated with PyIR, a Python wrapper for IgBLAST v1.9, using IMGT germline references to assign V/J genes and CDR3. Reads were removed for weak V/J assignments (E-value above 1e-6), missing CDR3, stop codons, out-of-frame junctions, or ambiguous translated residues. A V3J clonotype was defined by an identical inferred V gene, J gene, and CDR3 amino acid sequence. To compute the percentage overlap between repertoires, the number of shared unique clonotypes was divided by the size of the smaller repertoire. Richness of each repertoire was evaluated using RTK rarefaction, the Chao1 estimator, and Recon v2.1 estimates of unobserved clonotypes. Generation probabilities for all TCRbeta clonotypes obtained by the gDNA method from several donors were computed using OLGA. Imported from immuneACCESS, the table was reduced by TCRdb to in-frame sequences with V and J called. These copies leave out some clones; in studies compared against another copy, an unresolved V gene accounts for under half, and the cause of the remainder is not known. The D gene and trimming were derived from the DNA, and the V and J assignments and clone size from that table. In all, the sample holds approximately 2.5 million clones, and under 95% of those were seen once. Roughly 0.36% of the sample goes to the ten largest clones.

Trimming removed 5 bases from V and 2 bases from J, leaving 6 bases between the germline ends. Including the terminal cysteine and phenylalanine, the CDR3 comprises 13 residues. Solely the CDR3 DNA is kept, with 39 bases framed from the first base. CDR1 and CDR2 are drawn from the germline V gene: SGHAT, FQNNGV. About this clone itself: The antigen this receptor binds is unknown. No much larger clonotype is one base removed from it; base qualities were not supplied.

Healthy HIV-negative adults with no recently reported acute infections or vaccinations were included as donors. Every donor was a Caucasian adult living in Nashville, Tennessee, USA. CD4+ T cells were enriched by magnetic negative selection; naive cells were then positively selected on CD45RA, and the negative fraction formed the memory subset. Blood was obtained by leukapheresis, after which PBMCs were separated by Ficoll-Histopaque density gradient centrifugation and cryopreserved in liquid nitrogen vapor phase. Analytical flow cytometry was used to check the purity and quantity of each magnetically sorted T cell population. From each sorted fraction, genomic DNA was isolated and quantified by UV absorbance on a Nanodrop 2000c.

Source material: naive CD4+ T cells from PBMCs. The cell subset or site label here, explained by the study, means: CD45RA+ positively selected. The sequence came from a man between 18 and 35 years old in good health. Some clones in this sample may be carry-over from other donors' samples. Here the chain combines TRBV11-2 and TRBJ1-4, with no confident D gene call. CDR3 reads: CASSVGTNEKLFF. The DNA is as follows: TGTGCCAGCAGCGTGGGTACTAATGAAAAACTGTTTTTT.